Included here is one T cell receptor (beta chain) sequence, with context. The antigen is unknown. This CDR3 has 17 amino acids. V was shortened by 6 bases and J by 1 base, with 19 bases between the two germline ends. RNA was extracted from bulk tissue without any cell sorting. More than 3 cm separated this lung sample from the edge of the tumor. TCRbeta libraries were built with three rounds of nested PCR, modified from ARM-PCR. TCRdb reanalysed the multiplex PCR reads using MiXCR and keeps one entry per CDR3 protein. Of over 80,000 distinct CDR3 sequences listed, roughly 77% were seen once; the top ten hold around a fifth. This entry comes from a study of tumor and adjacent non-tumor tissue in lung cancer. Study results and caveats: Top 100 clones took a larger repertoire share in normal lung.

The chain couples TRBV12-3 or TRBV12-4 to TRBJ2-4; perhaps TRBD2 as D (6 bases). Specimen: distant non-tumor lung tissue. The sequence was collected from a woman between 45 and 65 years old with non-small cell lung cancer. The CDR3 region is CASSLYGEVAAKNIQYF. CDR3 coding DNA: TGTGCCAGCAGCCTATACGGGGAGGTGGCTGCCAAAAACATTCAGTACTTC.